Listed below are T cell receptor beta chains from one sample, sequenced in a study of OX40 agonist ivuxolimab in advanced cancers. The repertoire was sequenced with immunoSEQ multiplex PCR; TCRdb's copy has only in-frame clones and lacks some. The profile covers 50,000 to 65,000 clones, with approximately 90% appearing a single time and 8% to 9.5% taken by the ten largest. Sequencing used CD4+ or CD8+ T cells sorted from blood, obtained in a trial of the OX40 agonist ivuxolimab. These receptors all stem from an adult with an advanced solid tumor such as melanoma, head and neck, liver or kidney cancer. Both conserved end residues are trimmed from each CDR3. Each record gives: CDR3 length, J gene, V gene, CDR3 protein.

>14|TRBJ2-2|TRBV4-3
ASSQDLREFEGELF
>13|TRBJ2-3|TRBV27
ASSLAGGTTDTQY
>15|TRBJ2-6|TRBV14
ASSQDPPETGANVLT
>11|TRBJ1-5|TRBV27
ASSLISNQPQH
>10|TRBJ2-1|TRBV5-4
ASSWLYNEQF
>11|TRBJ1-4|TRBV29-1
SVTGGVDEKLF
>14|TRBJ2-6|TRBV4-2
ASSQDTGSGANVLT
>12|TRBJ2-2|TRBV7-9
ASSLGTSTGELF
>13|TRBJ1-1|TRBV7-6
ASSLDWGANTEAF
>13|TRBJ2-3|TRBV4-1
ASSQPSGTAYTQY
>13|TRBJ1-1|TRBV18
ASSPERGPNTEAF
>14|TRBJ1-4|TRBV4-3
ASSQGRAGGNEKLF
>11|TRBJ1-1|TRBV5-6
ASSTTVNTEAF
>9|TRBJ2-1|TRBV10-1
ASRGDNEQF
>13|TRBJ2-1|TRBV7-2
ASIEGPGGSGEQF
>10|TRBJ2-7|TRBV12-5
ASGLVVHEQY
>11|TRBJ2-7|TRBV7-9
ASSLASPYEQY
>11|TRBJ2-7|TRBV7-2
ASSLEKYNEQY
>14|TRBJ1-2|TRBV27
VSSFGGGARNYGYT
>13|TRBJ2-2|TRBV4-3
ASSQYGGYTGELF
>10|TRBJ2-5|TRBV7-9
ASSQGSETQY
>13|TRBJ2-1|TRBV9
ASSGFGKQGDEQF
>12|TRBJ2-3|TRBV14
ASSGWGTADTQY
>13|TRBJ2-7|TRBV9
ASSVEGTGNYEQY
>13|TRBJ2-6|TRBV9
ASSYEGTGANVLT
>13|TRBJ1-3|TRBV19
ASSPAGSSGNTIY
>18|TRBJ1-5|TRBV30
AWSAVGQGEVRYSNQPQH
>12|TRBJ2-2|TRBV7-6
ASSLVRNTGELF
>9|TRBJ2-7|TRBV29-1
SVGGIYEQY
>12|TRBJ2-3|TRBV14
ASSPVGVTDTQY
>10|TRBJ1-1|TRBV6-5
ASSYPGGLTF
>12|TRBJ2-3|TRBV2
ASADPGGTDTQY
>12|TRBJ1-1|TRBV27
ASSLSPRGPEAF
>13|TRBJ2-7|TRBV5-5
ASSYGQSSVREQY
>12|TRBJ2-3|TRBV4-1
ASSQERETDTQY
>13|TRBJ2-7|TRBV7-9
ASSLSSGFRREQY
>13|TRBJ2-1|TRBV4-1
ASSLYRRTGNEQF
>10|TRBJ1-2|TRBV6-5
ASSPDSYGYT
>13|TRBJ2-7|TRBV6-1
ASSEGTRGPYEQY
>13|TRBJ2-1|TRBV19
ASSIGGGISNEQF
>11|TRBJ1-1|TRBV2
ASSPDGNTEAF
>11|TRBJ2-5|TRBV19
ASSLILRETQY
>10|NA|TRBV4-1
ASSHSSDEQY
>15|TRBJ2-5|TRBV5-6
ASSLTGPSPYQETQY
>12|TRBJ2-1|TRBV27
ASSYGLAENEQF
>11|TRBJ1-1|TRBV5-4
ASSLKRFTEAF
>14|TRBJ1-1|TRBV28
ASRRQGGFLNTEAF
>11|TRBJ2-1|TRBV29-1
SVAQDSYNEQF
>14|TRBJ2-7|TRBV7-8
ASSLEARDAIYEQY
>19|TRBJ2-3|TRBV10-3
AISRRDRESWTPDFTDTQY
>11|TRBJ2-1|TRBV7-9
ASSFQAGNEQF
>12|TRBJ2-5|TRBV27
ASSFRGSGETQY
>10|TRBJ1-1|TRBV19
ASKTGYTEAF
>13|TRBJ2-7|TRBV27
ASSPRQGLQYEQY